The entry below gives a single T cell receptor (beta chain) sequence along with its context. Specified time point: cycle 4 day 1 (C4D1), after less than 7 weeks of nivolumab. Every patient experienced relapse after autologous stem cell transplantation, and brentuximab vedotin exposure varied. This specimen comes from a study of PD-1 blockade in classical Hodgkin lymphoma. The table came from immunoSEQ multiplex PCR; TCRdb's copy has only in-frame clones and leaves some out. The sample records about 33,000 clones, about 70% being singletons. This clonotype originated in a human donor with classical Hodgkin lymphoma. The source material was peripheral blood mononuclear cells (PBMCs), sampled before the fourth cycle of nivolumab.

The CDR3 nucleotides read TGCGCCAGCAGCCAAGAGCCTAGCGGGGATGGGGAGCAGTACTTC. It encodes CASSQEPSGDGEQYF. The genes are TRBV4-3 and TRBJ2-7, with TRBD2 matching over 9 bases. V shed 0 bases, J shed 7 bases, and the junction held 7 bases outside the gene matches. The CDR3 loop spans 15 amino acids. Germline-derived CDR1 and CDR2 are LGHNA and YSLEER.